A single TCR beta chain is shown here with its context. These data come from a study of blood T cell repertoires in COVID-19. Study-wide context: Acute and convalescent COVID-19 specimens originated in the United States, Italy and Spain.

As originally analysed: Amplifying reference gene primers gave estimates of nucleated cell counts. The assay was immunoSEQ multiplex PCR, and TCRdb's table has in-frame clones only and misses some. D and trimming come from the DNA, and the V and J calls and clone size come from that table. The data contain 35,000 to 50,000 clones, about four fifths of them singletons. The germline V gene has CDR1 SNHLY and CDR2 FYNNEI. The CDR3 runs 13 residues. Deletions cut 5 bases from V and 4 bases from J, with 11 bases between. Material: peripheral blood. This TCR was sampled from a woman older than 75 with acute or convalescent COVID-19. The gene calls are TRBV2 and TRBJ1-1; tentative D call: TRBD1 (6 bases). The CDR3 region is CASSLDRLTEAFF. The CDR3 region has the DNA TGTGCCAGCAGTTTGGACAGACTCACTGAAGCTTTCTTT.